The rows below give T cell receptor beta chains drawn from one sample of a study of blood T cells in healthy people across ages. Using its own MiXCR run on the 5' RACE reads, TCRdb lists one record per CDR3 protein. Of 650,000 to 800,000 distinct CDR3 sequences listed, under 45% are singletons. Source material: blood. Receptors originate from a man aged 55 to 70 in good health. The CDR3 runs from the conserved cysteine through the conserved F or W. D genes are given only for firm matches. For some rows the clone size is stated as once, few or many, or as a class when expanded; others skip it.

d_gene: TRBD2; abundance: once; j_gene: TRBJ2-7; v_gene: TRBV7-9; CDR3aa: CASSVPKAGDYEQYF; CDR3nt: TGTGCCAGCAGCGTCCCCAAAGCGGGGGACTACGAGCAGTACTTC
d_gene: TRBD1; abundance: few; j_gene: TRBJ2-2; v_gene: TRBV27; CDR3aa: CASSWDRGSGELFF; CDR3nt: TGTGCCAGCAGTTGGGACAGGGGATCCGGGGAGCTGTTTTTT
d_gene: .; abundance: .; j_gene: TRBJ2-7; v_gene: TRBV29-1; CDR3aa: CSVHMGPYEQYF; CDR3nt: TGCAGCGTTCACATGGGACCCTACGAGCAGTACTTC
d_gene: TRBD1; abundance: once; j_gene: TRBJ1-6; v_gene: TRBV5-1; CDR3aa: CASSLVETGSSPLHF; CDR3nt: TGCGCCAGCAGCTTGGTAGAGACAGGGTCTTCACCCCTCCACTTT
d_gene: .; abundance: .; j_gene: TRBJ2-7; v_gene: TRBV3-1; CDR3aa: CASNASASYSAYEQYF; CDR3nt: TGTGCCAGCAACGCAAGCGCCAGTTATTCGGCCTACGAGCAGTACTTC
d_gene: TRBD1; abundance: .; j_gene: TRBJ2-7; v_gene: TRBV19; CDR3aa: CASSPGGAAYEQYF; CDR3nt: TGTGCCAGTAGCCCAGGGGGCGCAGCCTACGAGCAGTACTTC
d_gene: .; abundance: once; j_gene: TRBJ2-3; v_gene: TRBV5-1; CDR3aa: CASSPRVPSTDTQYF; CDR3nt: TGCGCCAGCAGCCCGAGGGTTCCTAGCACAGATACGCAGTATTTT
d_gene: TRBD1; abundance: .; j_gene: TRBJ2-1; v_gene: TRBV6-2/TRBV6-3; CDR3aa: CASSYSPDRVLSHEQFF; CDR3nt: TGTGCCAGCAGTTACAGCCCCGACAGGGTACTAAGCCATGAGCAGTTCTTC
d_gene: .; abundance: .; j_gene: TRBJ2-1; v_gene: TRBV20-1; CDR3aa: CSARDMRGGNEQFF; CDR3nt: TGCAGTGCTAGAGATATGAGAGGAGGTAATGAGCAGTTCTTC
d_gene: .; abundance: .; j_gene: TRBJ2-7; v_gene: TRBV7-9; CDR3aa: CASSEEIRDYEQYF; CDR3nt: TGTGCCAGCAGCGAGGAGATCAGGGACTACGAGCAGTACTTC
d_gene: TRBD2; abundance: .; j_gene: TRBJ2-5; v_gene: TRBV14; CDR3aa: CASSNPGLEGETQYF; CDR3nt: TGTGCCAGCAGCAACCCGGGACTAGAGGGGGAGACCCAGTACTTC
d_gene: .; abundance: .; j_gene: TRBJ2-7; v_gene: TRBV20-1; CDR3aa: CSGQTGSYEQYF; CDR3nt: TGCAGTGGCCAGACAGGTTCCTACGAGCAGTACTTC
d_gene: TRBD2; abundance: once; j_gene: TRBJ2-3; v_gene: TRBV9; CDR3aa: CASSVGTSGGPTDTQYF; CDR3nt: TGTGCCAGCAGCGTAGGGACTAGCGGGGGTCCCACAGATACGCAGTATTTT
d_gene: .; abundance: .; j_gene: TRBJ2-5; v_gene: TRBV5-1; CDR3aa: CASSSSAHSQETQYF; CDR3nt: TGCGCCAGCAGCTCCTCCGCCCACAGTCAAGAGACCCAGTACTTC
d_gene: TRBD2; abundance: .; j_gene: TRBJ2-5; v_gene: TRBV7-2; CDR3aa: CASTTWGGETQYF; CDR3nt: TGTGCCAGCACCACCTGGGGGGGGGAGACCCAGTACTTC
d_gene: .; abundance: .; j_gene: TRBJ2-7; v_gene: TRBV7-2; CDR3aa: CVSSLAIREQYF; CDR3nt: TGTGTCAGCAGCTTAGCCATCCGCGAGCAGTACTTC
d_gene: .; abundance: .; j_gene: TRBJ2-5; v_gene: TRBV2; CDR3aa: CASSEALRDYQETQYF; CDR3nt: TGTGCCAGCAGTGAAGCGCTTCGGGACTACCAAGAGACCCAGTACTTC
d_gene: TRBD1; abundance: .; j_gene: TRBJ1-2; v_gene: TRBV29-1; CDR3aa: CSVQIQGESIGYTF; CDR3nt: TGCAGCGTACAAATACAGGGGGAATCCATTGGCTACACCTTC
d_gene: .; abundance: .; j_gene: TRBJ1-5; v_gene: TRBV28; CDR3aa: CASSHRDERNQPQHF; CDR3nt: TGTGCCAGCAGTCACCGGGACGAAAGGAATCAGCCCCAGCATTTT
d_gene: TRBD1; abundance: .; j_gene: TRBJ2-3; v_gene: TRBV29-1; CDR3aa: CSVEGTGKRLGRDTQYF; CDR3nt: TGCAGCGTTGAAGGGACAGGGAAGCGACTAGGTAGAGATACGCAGTATTTT
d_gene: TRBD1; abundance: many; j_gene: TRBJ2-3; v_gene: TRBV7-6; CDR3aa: CASTVGQESTDTQYF; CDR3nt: TGTGCCAGCACTGTGGGACAGGAGAGCACAGATACGCAGTATTTT
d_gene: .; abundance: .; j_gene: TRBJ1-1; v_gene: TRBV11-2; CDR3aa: CASRGGYTEAFF; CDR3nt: TGTGCCAGCAGAGGGGGGTACACTGAAGCTTTCTTT
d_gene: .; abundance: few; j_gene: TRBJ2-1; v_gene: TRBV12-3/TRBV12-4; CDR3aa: CASSWGFGPNEQFF; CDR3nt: TGTGCCAGCAGTTGGGGGTTCGGGCCCAATGAGCAGTTCTTC
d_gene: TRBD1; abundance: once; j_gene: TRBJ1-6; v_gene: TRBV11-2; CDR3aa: CASSKGQGASPLHF; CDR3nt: TGTGCCAGCAGCAAGGGACAGGGGGCTTCACCCCTCCACTTT
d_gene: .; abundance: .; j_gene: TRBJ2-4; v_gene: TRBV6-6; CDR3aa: CASSYSQGNIQYF; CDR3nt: TGTGCCAGCAGTTACTCACAGGGAAACATTCAGTACTTC
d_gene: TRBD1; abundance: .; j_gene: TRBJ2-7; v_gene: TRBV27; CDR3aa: CASSTTGGTSYEQYF; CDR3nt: TGTGCCAGCAGTACCACAGGGGGCACGTCCTACGAGCAGTACTTC
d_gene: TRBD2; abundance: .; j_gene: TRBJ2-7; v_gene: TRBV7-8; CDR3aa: CASSLARTSEGSYEQYF; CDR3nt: TGTGCCAGCAGCTTAGCGCGGACTAGCGAGGGCTCCTACGAGCAGTACTTC
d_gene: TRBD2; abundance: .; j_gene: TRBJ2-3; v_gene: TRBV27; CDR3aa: CASSFGGVTTDTQYF; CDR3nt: TGTGCCAGCAGTTTTGGGGGGGTCACCACAGATACGCAGTATTTT
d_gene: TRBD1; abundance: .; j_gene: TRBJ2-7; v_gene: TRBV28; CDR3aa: CASSFPGQEISYEQYF; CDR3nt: TGTGCCAGCAGTTTCCCCGGACAGGAGATCTCCTACGAGCAGTACTTC
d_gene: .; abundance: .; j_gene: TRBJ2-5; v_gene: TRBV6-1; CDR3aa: CASSANTGIQETRYF; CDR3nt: TGTGCCAGCAGTGCTAATACAGGGATCCAAGAGACCCGGTACTTC
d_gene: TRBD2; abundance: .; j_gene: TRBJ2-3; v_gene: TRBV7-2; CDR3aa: CASSLVWTSGGAPQYF; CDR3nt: TGTGCCAGCAGCTTAGTCTGGACTAGCGGGGGGGCCCCGCAGTATTTT
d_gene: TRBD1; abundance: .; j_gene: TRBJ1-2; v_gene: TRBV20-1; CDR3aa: CSAREPRDRDDGYTF; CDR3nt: TGCAGTGCTAGAGAGCCCCGGGACAGGGATGATGGCTACACCTTC
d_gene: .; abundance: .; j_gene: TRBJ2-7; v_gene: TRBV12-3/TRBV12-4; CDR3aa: CASSLAGPLRGNEQYF; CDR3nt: TGTGCCAGCAGTTTAGCCGGACCTCTCAGAGGCAACGAGCAGTACTTC
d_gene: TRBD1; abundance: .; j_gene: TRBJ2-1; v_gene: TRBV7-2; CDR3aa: CASSLSQGVSYEQFF; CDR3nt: TGTGCCAGCAGCTTGTCCCAGGGGGTTTCCTACGAGCAGTTCTTC
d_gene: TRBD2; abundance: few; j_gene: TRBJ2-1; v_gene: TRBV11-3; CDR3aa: CASSLLLAGGNNEQFF; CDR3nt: TGTGCCAGCAGCTTACTCTTAGCGGGGGGAAACAATGAGCAGTTCTTC
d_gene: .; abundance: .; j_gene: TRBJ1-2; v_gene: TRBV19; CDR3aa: CATWEGGEGYTF; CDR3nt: TGTGCCACCTGGGAGGGGGGCGAGGGCTACACCTTC
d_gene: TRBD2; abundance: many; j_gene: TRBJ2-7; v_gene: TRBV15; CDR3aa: CATSRARSSGYEQYF; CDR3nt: TGTGCCACCAGCAGAGCGAGGTCTAGCGGATACGAGCAGTACTTC
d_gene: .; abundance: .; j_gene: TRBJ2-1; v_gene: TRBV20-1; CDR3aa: CSASEDSDPRYGNEQFF; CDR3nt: TGCAGTGCAAGCGAGGACTCCGACCCACGGTACGGCAATGAGCAGTTCTTC
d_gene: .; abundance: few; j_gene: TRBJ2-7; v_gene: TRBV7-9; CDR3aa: CASSLVAGSEQYF; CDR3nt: TGTGCCAGCAGCTTAGTAGCCGGGTCCGAGCAGTACTTC
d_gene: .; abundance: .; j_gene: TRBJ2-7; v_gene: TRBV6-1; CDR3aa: CASSEANWSGENYEQYF; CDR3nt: TGTGCCAGCAGTGAAGCGAATTGGTCGGGGGAAAACTACGAGCAGTACTTC
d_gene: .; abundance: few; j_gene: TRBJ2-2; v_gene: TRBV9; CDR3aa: CASSVSTGELFF; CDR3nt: TGTGCCAGCAGCGTTTCCACCGGGGAGCTGTTTTTT
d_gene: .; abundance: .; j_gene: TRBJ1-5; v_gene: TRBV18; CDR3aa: CASSSDGGMNQPQHF; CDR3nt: TGTGCCAGCTCTTCAGACGGGGGGATGAATCAGCCCCAGCATTTT
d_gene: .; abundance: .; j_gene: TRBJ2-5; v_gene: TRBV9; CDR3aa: CASSDTEGAGETQYF; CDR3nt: TGTGCCAGCAGCGATACTGAGGGCGCCGGGGAGACCCAGTACTTC
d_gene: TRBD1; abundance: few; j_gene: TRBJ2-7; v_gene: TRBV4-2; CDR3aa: CASSPDRGETYEQYF; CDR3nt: TGTGCCAGCAGTCCCGACAGGGGCGAAACCTACGAGCAGTACTTC
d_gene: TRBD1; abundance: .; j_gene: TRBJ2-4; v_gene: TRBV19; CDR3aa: CASSRQGEGNIQYF; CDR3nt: TGTGCCAGTAGCAGACAGGGAGAGGGAAACATTCAGTACTTC
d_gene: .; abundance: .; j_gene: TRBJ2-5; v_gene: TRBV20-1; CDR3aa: CSATYFGTHGGETQYF; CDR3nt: TGCAGTGCTACTTACTTCGGGACTCATGGCGGGGAGACCCAGTACTTC